This passage covers 2 T cell receptor beta chains from one sample sequenced in a study of OX40 agonist ivuxolimab in advanced cancers. The assay was immunoSEQ multiplex PCR, and TCRdb's table has in-frame clones only and misses some. Of more than 45,000 clones in the sample, 85% to 90% were seen once. Material: CD4+ or CD8+ T cells sorted from blood, obtained in a trial of the OX40 agonist ivuxolimab. The receptors were sampled from an adult with an advanced solid tumor such as melanoma, head and neck, liver or kidney cancer.

The V call is TRBV19, the J call TRBJ2-5, with a weak D call TRBD2 (5 bases). This CDR3 comprises 13 residues. The V end was cut by 4 bases, the J end by 3 bases, with 9 bases between. CDR1 and CDR2 (germline): LNHDA, SQIVND (reference sequence). CDR3 nucleotide sequence: TGTGCCAGTAGTACTCCGGGGAAAGAGACCCAGTACTTC. Its protein product is CASSTPGKETQYF. The whole variable domain, filled in from reference TRBV19 and TRBJ2-5, reads DGGITQSPKYLFRKEGQNVTLSCEQNLNHDAMYWYRQDPGQGLRLIYYSQIVNDFQKGDIAEGYSVSREKKESFPLTVTSAQKNPTAFYLCASSTPGKETQYFGPGTRLLVL.

V is TRBV9 and J is TRBJ2-7; D is unresolved. V was pared by 3 bases and J by 0 bases, with 10 bases between. Looked up from germline, CDR1 is SGDLS and CDR2 is YYNGEE. The length of the CDR3 is 14 residues. CDR3 sequence: CASSGRTNSYEQYF. CDR3 sequence (DNA): TGTGCCAGCAGCGGTAGAACGAACTCCTACGAGCAGTACTTC.